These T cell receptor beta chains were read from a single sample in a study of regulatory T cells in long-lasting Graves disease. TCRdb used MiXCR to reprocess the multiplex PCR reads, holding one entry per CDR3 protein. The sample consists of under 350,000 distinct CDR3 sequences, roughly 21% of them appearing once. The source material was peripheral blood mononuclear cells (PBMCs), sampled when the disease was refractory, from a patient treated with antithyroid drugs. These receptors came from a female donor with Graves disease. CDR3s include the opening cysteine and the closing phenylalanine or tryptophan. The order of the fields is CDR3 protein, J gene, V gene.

CDR3 protein: CASSGPRGGNQPQHF; J gene: TRBJ1-5; V gene: TRBV2
CDR3 protein: CASSFRPGGSEAFF; J gene: TRBJ1-1; V gene: TRBV27
CDR3 protein: CAISESGRQETQYF; J gene: TRBJ2-5; V gene: TRBV10-3
CDR3 protein: CASSSGGNLNTGELFF; J gene: TRBJ2-2; V gene: TRBV5-1
CDR3 protein: CASSSTAGVGYEQYF; J gene: TRBJ2-7; V gene: TRBV12-3/TRBV12-4
CDR3 protein: CASSLDREPLHF; J gene: TRBJ1-6; V gene: TRBV28
CDR3 protein: CASSEVGSGKEGETQYF; J gene: TRBJ2-5; V gene: TRBV5-1
CDR3 protein: CAWSAPSGHMNTEAFF; J gene: TRBJ1-1; V gene: TRBV30
CDR3 protein: CASSLQPLGGARGYTF; J gene: TRBJ1-2; V gene: TRBV7-2
CDR3 protein: CRGTSGSGTYEQYF; J gene: TRBJ2-7; V gene: TRBV20-1
CDR3 protein: CASSFGRGSPLHF; J gene: TRBJ1-6; V gene: TRBV12-3/TRBV12-4
CDR3 protein: CASSTGQVVPGTEQFF; J gene: TRBJ2-1; V gene: TRBV19
CDR3 protein: CASSLTGGGYTF; J gene: TRBJ1-2; V gene: TRBV27
CDR3 protein: CASSYSKGMGQPQHF; J gene: TRBJ1-5; V gene: TRBV6-5
CDR3 protein: CASSYSPTGEGYGYTF; J gene: TRBJ1-2; V gene: TRBV6-5
CDR3 protein: CASSDRQGAMGGYTF; J gene: TRBJ1-2; V gene: TRBV25-1
CDR3 protein: CASRTVDTQYF; J gene: TRBJ2-3; V gene: TRBV28
CDR3 protein: CASSLTGGEGYTF; J gene: TRBJ1-2; V gene: TRBV7-9
CDR3 protein: CASSARGITEAFF; J gene: TRBJ1-1; V gene: TRBV2
CDR3 protein: CASSLGQGADETQYF; J gene: TRBJ2-5; V gene: TRBV7-2
CDR3 protein: CASSPSGSGSTDTQYF; J gene: TRBJ2-3; V gene: TRBV7-9
CDR3 protein: CASSLSPTGQSTEAFF; J gene: TRBJ1-1; V gene: TRBV27
CDR3 protein: CASSPGQGAFLGYTF; J gene: TRBJ1-2; V gene: TRBV28
CDR3 protein: CASSLIAGEAFF; J gene: TRBJ1-1; V gene: TRBV11-2
CDR3 protein: CASRPASSYEQYF; J gene: TRBJ2-7; V gene: TRBV28
CDR3 protein: CASSPGSSTLGDNEQFF; J gene: TRBJ2-1; V gene: TRBV4-3
CDR3 protein: CASSFHPEQYF; J gene: TRBJ2-7; V gene: TRBV7-3
CDR3 protein: CSAAKTSGRTDTQYF; J gene: TRBJ2-3; V gene: TRBV20-1
CDR3 protein: CASSPVGGKRVGTQYF; J gene: TRBJ2-5; V gene: TRBV9
CDR3 protein: CASSLEGHPYGYTF; J gene: TRBJ1-2; V gene: TRBV7-8
CDR3 protein: CASSARSGQGYGYTF; J gene: TRBJ1-2; V gene: TRBV2
CDR3 protein: CASSLWSSYNSPLHF; J gene: TRBJ1-6; V gene: TRBV27
CDR3 protein: CASSHGGGRDTNYGYTF; J gene: TRBJ1-2; V gene: TRBV7-2
CDR3 protein: CASSLGLAGIPDTQYF; J gene: TRBJ2-3; V gene: TRBV5-1